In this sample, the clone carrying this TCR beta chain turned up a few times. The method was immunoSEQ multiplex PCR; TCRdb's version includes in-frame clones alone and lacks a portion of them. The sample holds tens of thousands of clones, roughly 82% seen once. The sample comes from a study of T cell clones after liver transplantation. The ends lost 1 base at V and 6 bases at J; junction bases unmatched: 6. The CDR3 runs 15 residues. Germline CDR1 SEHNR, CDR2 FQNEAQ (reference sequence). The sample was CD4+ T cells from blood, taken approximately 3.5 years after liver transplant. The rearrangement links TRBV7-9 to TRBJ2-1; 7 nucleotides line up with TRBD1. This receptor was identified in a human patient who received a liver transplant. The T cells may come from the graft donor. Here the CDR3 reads CASSLGTGEGNEQFF. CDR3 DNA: TGTGCCAGCAGCTTAGGTACAGGGGAAGGCAATGAGCAGTTCTTC.